Listed below are T cell receptor beta chains from one sample, sequenced in a study of beta chain features in type 1 diabetes. Libraries were prepared by immunoSEQ multiplex PCR; TCRdb keeps only in-frame clonotypes and omits some of them. Seen here are about 320,000 clones, 11% to 15% observed once, and the top ten hold approximately 6.7%. Sequenced: central memory CD4+ T cells from blood. The receptors were sampled from a man aged 25 to 45 in good health. CDR3s include the opening cysteine and the closing phenylalanine or tryptophan. Fields, in order: clone size, J gene, V gene, D gene, CDR3 DNA, CDR3 protein. D genes are given only for firm matches. Clone size is stated in some rows and not others, as once, few, many or a class when expanded.

size: few; J: TRBJ2-5; V: TRBV2; D: -; DNA: TGTGCCAGCAGTGCAAGGCAGACCCCCGGGGAGACCCAGTACTTC; CDR3: CASSARQTPGETQYF
size: few; J: TRBJ2-5; V: TRBV6-1; D: TRBD2; DNA: TGTGCCAGTGCGACTAGCGAGGTCGAGACCCAGTACTTC; CDR3: CASATSEVETQYF
size: -; J: TRBJ1-2; V: TRBV10-3; D: -; DNA: TGTGCCACCCACGGGGCAACCTATGGCTACACCTTC; CDR3: CATHGATYGYTF
size: few; J: TRBJ2-1; V: TRBV7-2; D: -; DNA: TGTGCCAGCAGCTTCTCTCGATCCAGCTCCTACAATGAGCAGTTCTTC; CDR3: CASSFSRSSSYNEQFF
size: -; J: TRBJ1-2; V: TRBV6-1; D: TRBD1; DNA: TGTGCCAGCATCCGGGACAGGGGACATGGCTACACCTTC; CDR3: CASIRDRGHGYTF
size: few; J: TRBJ2-5; V: TRBV10-3; D: -; DNA: TGTGCCATCAGTCGGCAGGAAGAGACCCAGTACTTC; CDR3: CAISRQEETQYF
size: -; J: TRBJ2-5; V: TRBV7-9; D: -; DNA: TGTGCCAGCAGCTTAAGCTCAACGAAGGGGGAGACCCAGTACTTC; CDR3: CASSLSSTKGETQYF
size: -; J: TRBJ1-5; V: TRBV19; D: -; DNA: TGTGCCAGTAGTCCACAGGGAGGCAATCAGCCCCAGCATTTT; CDR3: CASSPQGGNQPQHF
size: few; J: TRBJ2-2; V: TRBV7-6; D: TRBD2; DNA: TGTGCCAGCAGCGCCTGGACTAGCGGGAGGACCGGGGAGCTGTTTTTT; CDR3: CASSAWTSGRTGELFF
size: few; J: TRBJ2-1; V: TRBV5-6; D: -; DNA: TGTGCCAGCAGCTTGCGACTCTACAATGAGCAGTTCTTC; CDR3: CASSLRLYNEQFF
size: -; J: TRBJ2-1; V: TRBV5-4; D: -; DNA: TGTGCCAGCAGCTTTGAGAATTACAATGAGCAGTTCTTC; CDR3: CASSFENYNEQFF
size: -; J: TRBJ1-1; V: TRBV19; D: -; DNA: TGTGCCAGTAGTATAGTAGCAGGGAAAGCGACTGAAGCTTTCTTT; CDR3: CASSIVAGKATEAFF
size: few; J: TRBJ2-2; V: TRBV19; D: -; DNA: TGTGCCAGTACCCTAACCCGGGGGCCCGGGGAGCTGTTTTTT; CDR3: CASTLTRGPGELFF
size: -; J: TRBJ2-2; V: TRBV2; D: -; DNA: TGTGCCAGCAAGAGGGGAGGCCTGACGAACACCGGGGAGCTGTTTTTT; CDR3: CASKRGGLTNTGELFF
size: -; J: TRBJ1-3; V: TRBV6-8; D: -; DNA: TGTGCCAGCAGTTACTGGATGGAATCTGGAAACACCATATATTTT; CDR3: CASSYWMESGNTIYF
size: few; J: TRBJ2-3; V: TRBV7-7; D: TRBD1; DNA: TGTGCTAGCAGCCTAGGAGGGGACAGGGGCCGTACTAAAAGCACAGATACGCAGTATTTT; CDR3: CASSLGGDRGRTKSTDTQYF
size: -; J: TRBJ1-1; V: TRBV5-1; D: TRBD1; DNA: TGCGCCAGCAGCTTGGAGACAGGGGTGATGGGCACTGAAGCTTTCTTT; CDR3: CASSLETGVMGTEAFF
size: -; J: TRBJ1-2; V: TRBV5-6; D: -; DNA: TGTGCCAGCAGCATGACAGAGCTAGGCTACACCTTC; CDR3: CASSMTELGYTF
size: -; J: TRBJ2-3; V: TRBV6-5; D: -; DNA: TGTGCCAGCAGTTACCCAGGCACAGATACGCAGTATTTT; CDR3: CASSYPGTDTQYF
size: few; J: TRBJ1-6; V: TRBV5-6; D: -; DNA: TGTGCCAGCAGCTCTGGGTCGATGGCACCCCTCCACTTT; CDR3: CASSSGSMAPLHF
size: -; J: TRBJ1-5; V: TRBV6-1; D: -; DNA: TGTGCCAGCAGGGGTTCCTCATTGCCCCAGCATTTT; CDR3: CASRGSSLPQHF
size: few; J: TRBJ1-5; V: TRBV9; D: -; DNA: TGTGCCAGCAGCGAGGGACATCTTAGCAATCAGCCCCAGCATTTT; CDR3: CASSEGHLSNQPQHF
size: many; J: TRBJ1-1; V: TRBV6-5; D: -; DNA: TGTGCCAGCAGTTACTTGGGTGGGCCCACTGAAGCTTTCTTT; CDR3: CASSYLGGPTEAFF
size: few; J: TRBJ1-2; V: TRBV30; D: -; DNA: TGTGCCTGGACTCCCTCGAGGTGGGGAAGTTTCGATGGCTACACCTTC; CDR3: CAWTPSRWGSFDGYTF
size: few; J: TRBJ2-7; V: TRBV5-6; D: -; DNA: TGTGCCAGCAGCTCGAGCTCCTACGAGCAGTACTTC; CDR3: CASSSSSYEQYF
size: few; J: TRBJ2-3; V: TRBV7-8; D: TRBD2; DNA: TGTGCCAGCAGCCTCGCTTTTCGTAGCGGGAGAACAGATACGCAGTATTTT; CDR3: CASSLAFRSGRTDTQYF
size: -; J: TRBJ2-1; V: TRBV7-2; D: TRBD1; DNA: TGTGCCAGCAGCCCTCGGACAGGGGTTGGCAATGAGCAGTTCTTC; CDR3: CASSPRTGVGNEQFF
size: few; J: TRBJ2-3; V: TRBV7-9; D: -; DNA: TGTGCCAGCAGCTATGGAGGTGTGGGGCAAGATACGCAGTATTTT; CDR3: CASSYGGVGQDTQYF
size: few; J: TRBJ2-3; V: TRBV18; D: TRBD1; DNA: TGTGCCAGCTCTCAATCGGGACAGGCCACAGATACGCAGTATTTT; CDR3: CASSQSGQATDTQYF
size: -; J: TRBJ1-1; V: TRBV19; D: -; DNA: TGTGCCAGTAGTCCACAAGGTGGGGGCACTGAAGCTTTCTTT; CDR3: CASSPQGGGTEAFF
size: few; J: TRBJ1-5; V: TRBV6-5; D: -; DNA: TGTGCCAGCAGACCACCTCGTCATGGAAATCAGCCCCAGCATTTT; CDR3: CASRPPRHGNQPQHF
size: few; J: TRBJ1-2; V: TRBV10-1; D: -; DNA: TGCGCCAGCAGTGAGTCGGCGGTTCGAGGCTACACCTTC; CDR3: CASSESAVRGYTF
size: few; J: TRBJ2-7; V: TRBV2; D: -; DNA: TGTGCCAGCAGTGAACGGTTGGTCTACGAGCAGTACTTC; CDR3: CASSERLVYEQYF
size: -; J: TRBJ2-5; V: TRBV28; D: -; DNA: TGTGCCAGCAGTTCCCCGAACCAAGAGACCCAGTACTTC; CDR3: CASSSPNQETQYF
size: few; J: TRBJ2-5; V: TRBV5-1; D: TRBD2; DNA: TGCGCCAGCAGCTTGGCGCCTAGCGGGGCCGGGGAGACCCAGTACTTC; CDR3: CASSLAPSGAGETQYF
size: -; J: TRBJ1-6; V: TRBV10-3; D: TRBD1; DNA: TGTGCCATCAGTAAGGGACAGGGGATCGGAAATTCACCCCTCCACTTT; CDR3: CAISKGQGIGNSPLHF
size: few; J: TRBJ1-2; V: TRBV27; D: -; DNA: TGTGCCAGCATGGGGGGTTCCAACTATGGCTACACCTTC; CDR3: CASMGGSNYGYTF
size: -; J: TRBJ2-5; V: TRBV9; D: -; DNA: TGTGCCAGCAGCGTAGGTGGCAGAACGTACCAAGAGACCCAGTACTTC; CDR3: CASSVGGRTYQETQYF
size: few; J: TRBJ2-2; V: TRBV7-2; D: -; DNA: TGTGCCAGCAGCCCCCCTGGAGGAGGGGAGCTGTTTTTT; CDR3: CASSPPGGGELFF
size: many; J: TRBJ1-2; V: TRBV28; D: TRBD1; DNA: TGTGCCAGCAGTTGGGGACAGCGCTATGGCTACACCTTC; CDR3: CASSWGQRYGYTF
size: -; J: TRBJ2-3; V: TRBV18; D: TRBD1; DNA: TGTGCCAGCTCCTTGACAGGGGGCACAGATACGCAGTATTTT; CDR3: CASSLTGGTDTQYF
size: -; J: TRBJ1-5; V: TRBV6-4; D: -; DNA: TGTGCCAGCAGGCACCCCGGCCTCAGGAATAATAGCAATCAGCCCCAGCATTTT; CDR3: CASRHPGLRNNSNQPQHF
size: -; J: TRBJ1-2; V: TRBV4-1; D: -; DNA: TGCGCCAGCAGCCAAGAGGGCGGACAGCCCTATGGCTACACCTTC; CDR3: CASSQEGGQPYGYTF
size: -; J: TRBJ2-2; V: TRBV2; D: -; DNA: TGTGCCAGCAGTGAAACTAGCCCGTACACCGGGGAGCTGTTTTTT; CDR3: CASSETSPYTGELFF
size: -; J: TRBJ1-1; V: TRBV5-4; D: TRBD1; DNA: TGTGCCAGCAGCTTGACAGGGGGGAACACTGAAGCTTTCTTT; CDR3: CASSLTGGNTEAFF
size: -; J: TRBJ2-7; V: TRBV19; D: TRBD2; DNA: TGTGCCAGTAGCATCCAGCGGGGACCCTACGAGCAGTACTTC; CDR3: CASSIQRGPYEQYF
size: -; J: TRBJ1-5; V: TRBV19; D: -; DNA: TGTGCCAGCCCCCCTGGTAATCAGCCCCAGCATTTT; CDR3: CASPPGNQPQHF
size: -; J: TRBJ1-4; V: TRBV23-1; D: TRBD1; DNA: TGCGCCAGCAGTCAGTCCGGACAGGGCTATGAAAAACTGTTTTTT; CDR3: CASSQSGQGYEKLFF
size: few; J: TRBJ2-1; V: TRBV14; D: TRBD2; DNA: TGTGCCAGCAGCCAAGATTTGGCGGGGGGGCCAAGAAATGAGCAGTTCTTC; CDR3: CASSQDLAGGPRNEQFF
size: -; J: TRBJ1-5; V: TRBV7-6; D: -; DNA: TGTGCCAGCAGCCCCTCGGAGGGTCAGCCCCAGCATTTT; CDR3: CASSPSEGQPQHF
size: many; J: TRBJ2-1; V: TRBV4-3; D: -; DNA: TGCGCCAGCAGCCCCGGGGAGGAGGAATTGGGGGATGAGCAGTTCTTC; CDR3: CASSPGEEELGDEQFF
size: -; J: TRBJ2-7; V: TRBV2; D: -; DNA: TGTGCCACAGAATTGGACAGCGGCAGCTCCTACGAGCAGTACTTC; CDR3: CATELDSGSSYEQYF
size: -; J: TRBJ1-1; V: TRBV5-1; D: -; DNA: TGCGCCAGCAGCTCCAATCCGGGCGCGAACACTGAAGCTTTCTTT; CDR3: CASSSNPGANTEAFF
size: few; J: TRBJ2-5; V: TRBV5-1; D: -; DNA: TGCGCCAGCAGCGGGCTTGGGGAAGAGACCCAGTACTTC; CDR3: CASSGLGEETQYF
size: -; J: TRBJ2-5; V: TRBV30; D: -; DNA: TGTGCCTGGAGTCGACGGAGCAGGGAGACCCAGTACTTC; CDR3: CAWSRRSRETQYF
size: few; J: TRBJ2-1; V: TRBV5-6; D: -; DNA: TGTGCCAGCAGCGGTGAGGGTGTTACCGGGAATGAGCAGTTCTTC; CDR3: CASSGEGVTGNEQFF
size: many; J: TRBJ1-6; V: TRBV9; D: -; DNA: TGTGCCAGCAGCGTTTCCGGGTTCGGCTCACCCCTCCACTTT; CDR3: CASSVSGFGSPLHF